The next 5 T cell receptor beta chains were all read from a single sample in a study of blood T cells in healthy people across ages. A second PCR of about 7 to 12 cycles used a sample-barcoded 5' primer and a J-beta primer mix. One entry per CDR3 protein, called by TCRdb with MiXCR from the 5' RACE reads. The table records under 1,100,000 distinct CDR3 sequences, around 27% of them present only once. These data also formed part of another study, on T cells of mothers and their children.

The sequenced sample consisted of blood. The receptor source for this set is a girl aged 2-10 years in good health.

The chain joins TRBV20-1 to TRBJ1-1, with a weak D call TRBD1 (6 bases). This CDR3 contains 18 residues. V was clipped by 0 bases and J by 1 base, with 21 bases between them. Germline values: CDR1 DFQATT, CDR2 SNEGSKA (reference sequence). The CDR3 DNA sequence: TGCAGTGCTAGAGATCGATTCAGGGGAAGTAATTCGAACACTGAAGCTTTCTTT. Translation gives CSARDRFRGSNSNTEAFF.

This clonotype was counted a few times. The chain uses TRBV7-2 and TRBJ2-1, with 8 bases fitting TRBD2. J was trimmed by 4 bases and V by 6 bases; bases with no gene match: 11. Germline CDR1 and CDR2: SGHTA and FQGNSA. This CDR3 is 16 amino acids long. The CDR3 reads CASSYRSGSRYNEQFF. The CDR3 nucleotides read TGTGCCAGCAGTTACCGCAGCGGGAGCCGTTACAATGAGCAGTTCTTC.

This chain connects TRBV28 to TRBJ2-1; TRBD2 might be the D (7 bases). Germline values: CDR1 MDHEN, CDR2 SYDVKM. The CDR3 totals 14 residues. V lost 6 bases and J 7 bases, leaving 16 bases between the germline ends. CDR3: CASRGGGKMNEQFF. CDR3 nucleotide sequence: TGTGCCAGCAGAGGGGGAGGGAAGATGAATGAGCAGTTCTTC. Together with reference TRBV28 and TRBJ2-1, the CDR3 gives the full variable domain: DVKVTQSSRYLVKRTGEKVFLECVQDMDHENMFWYRQDPGLGLRLIYFSYDVKMKEKGDIPEGYSVSREKKERFSLILESASTNQTSMYLCASRGGGKMNEQFFGPGTRLTVL.

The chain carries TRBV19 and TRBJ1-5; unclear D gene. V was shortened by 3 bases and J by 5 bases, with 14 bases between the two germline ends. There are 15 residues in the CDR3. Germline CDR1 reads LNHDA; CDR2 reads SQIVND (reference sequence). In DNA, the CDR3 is TGTGCCAGTAGTATTTATAAAGGTCTAGATCAGCCCCAGCATTTT. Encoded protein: CASSIYKGLDQPQHF.

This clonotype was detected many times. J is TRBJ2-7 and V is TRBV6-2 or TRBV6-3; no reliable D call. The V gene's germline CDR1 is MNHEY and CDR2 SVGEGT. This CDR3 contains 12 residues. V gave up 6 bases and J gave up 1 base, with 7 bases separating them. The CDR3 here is CASRTSSYEQYF. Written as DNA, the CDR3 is TGTGCCAGCAGGACTTCTTCCTACGAGCAGTACTTC.